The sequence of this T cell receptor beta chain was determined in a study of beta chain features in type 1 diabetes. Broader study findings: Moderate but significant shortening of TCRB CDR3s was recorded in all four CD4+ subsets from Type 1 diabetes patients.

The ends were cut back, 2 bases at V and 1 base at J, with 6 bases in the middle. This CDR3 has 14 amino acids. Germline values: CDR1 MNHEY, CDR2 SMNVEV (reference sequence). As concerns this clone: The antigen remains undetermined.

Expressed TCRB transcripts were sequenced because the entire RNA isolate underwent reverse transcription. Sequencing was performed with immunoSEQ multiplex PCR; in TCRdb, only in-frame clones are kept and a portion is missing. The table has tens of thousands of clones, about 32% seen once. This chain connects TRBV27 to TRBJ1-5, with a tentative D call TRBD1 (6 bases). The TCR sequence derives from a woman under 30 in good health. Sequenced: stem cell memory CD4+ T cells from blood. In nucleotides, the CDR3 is TGTGCCAGCAGTTTACAGGGGAGCAATCAGCCCCAGCATTTT. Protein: CASSLQGSNQPQHF.